This T cell receptor (beta chain) was documented in a study of T-cell memory formation after mild COVID-19 (dated by TCRdb to the early 2020s). Study-level background: TCR sequence clusters from the two donors were largely donor specific. Longitudinal TCRalpha and TCRbeta repertoire sequencing tracked T-cell clones expanding and contracting after mild COVID-19 in two donors. The cohort comprised two young, previously healthy adult volunteers, one female and one male. The research as a whole found: From day 15 to 85, contracting clones showed balanced CD4/CD8 phenotypes, whereas a second wave of clones that expanded from day 15 to 37 leaned towards CD4+. Some responding clones were found in pre-infection memory, which suggests that pre-existing cross-reactive memory T cells took part in the SARS-CoV-2 response. Whether the second-wave clones peaking on day 37 were SARS-CoV-2 specific was not confirmed. Only a couple of mild cases were covered in the study, and larger cohorts including severe cases with pre-infection samples were considered necessary. Contracting CD4+ clones appeared mostly in the CM and EM memory subsets, whereas CD8+ clones were enriched in EMRA.

Ficoll-Paque density gradient centrifugation was the method used to isolate PBMCs. There are 14 amino acids in the CDR3, from cysteine to phenylalanine inclusive. CDR3 DNA only is kept here, 42 bases in frame from base 1. V is pruned by 4 bases and J by 6 bases, leaving 8 bases of the junction without a gene match. Sequences LGHNA (CDR1) and YSLEER (CDR2) are obtained from the germline V gene. As concerns this clonotype: The antigen this receptor binds is unknown. No base qualities exist here, and no much larger clone lies one base off it.

The sequencer listed for this sample is Illumina NovaSeq 6000. TCRalpha and TCRbeta cDNA libraries were built by 5'RACE with constant-segment primers, adding sample barcodes and unique molecular identifiers. Trizol reagent was used to extract RNA from every sample. The libraries were amplified in two PCR steps, and the second step added a second sample barcode and Illumina TruSeq adapters. The libraries were sequenced on an Illumina NovaSeq using 2 x 150 bp paired-end reads. The authors' pipeline ran thus. Demultiplexing of reads and collapsing into UMI-guided consensus sequences were performed with migec v1.2.7. Using mixcr v2.1.11, UMI consensuses were aligned to TRA and TRB V and J templates and then assembled into clonotypes. Clonotypes were classified as expanded or contracted when called significant by both edgeR and NoisET, with noise models trained on biological replicates. For edgeR calls, the thresholds were a false discovery rate-adjusted p below 0.01 and a log2 fold-change of 1. As an exploratory analysis of dynamics, PCA with hierarchical clustering was applied to max-normalized trajectories of the 1000 most abundant clonotypes. Separately sequenced CD4+ and CD8+ repertoires were used to assign the CD4 or CD8 phenotype of responding clones. TCRdb reran the public reads through fastp at Q25 and MiXCR, keeping productive beta chains. Rows matching on CDR3 protein sequence are summarized as one entry with the most common DNA and genes. V and J calls and clone size were set by TCRdb, not the authors. The table for this sample lists 450,000 to 650,000 distinct CDR3 sequences; about a fifth of them were counted only once. The ten largest clones capture approximately 12% of the sample.

This sequence uses TRBV4-3 and TRBJ1-2; 7 bases in the middle match TRBD1. The TCR sequence derives from an adult woman who had mild COVID-19 (a few samples of this study predate the infection). The sample titles of this study are shuffled in the database, so cell type and time point are left out; the donor was told from shared clones. Sequencing used PBMCs or a T cell subset sorted from them (not recorded which). This receptor carries the CDR3 CASSPGTVLDGYTF. The sequence in DNA is TGCGCCAGCAGCCCTGGGACAGTCCTTGATGGCTACACCTTC.